Shown below are 26 T cell receptor beta chains from a single sample sequenced in a study of cytomegalovirus exposure and HLA in healthy donors. PCR used 60 Vbeta primers and 13 Jbeta primers. Assay used: immunoSEQ multiplex PCR; TCRdb lists only in-frame clones, some missing. The table includes 150,000 to 200,000 clones, 84% detected once. Sequenced material: PBMCs. The receptors originated from a man younger than 35 in good health and CMV-seronegative.

The gene calls are TRBV7-9 and TRBJ2-7; D is possibly TRBD2 (5 bases). This CDR3 contains 16 residues. The ends were cut back, 4 bases at V and 0 bases at J, with 16 bases in the middle. Germline loops: CDR1 SEHNR, CDR2 FQNEAQ (reference sequence). The CDR3 reads CASSSWTEYGSYEQYF. Written as DNA, the CDR3 is TGTGCCAGCAGCTCCTGGACTGAATATGGCTCCTACGAGCAGTACTTC.

The gene calls are TRBV18 and TRBJ1-5; D not resolved. The CDR3 runs 14 residues. The germline V gene encodes CDR1 KGHSH and CDR2 LQKENI. The ends were cut back, 1 base at V and 5 bases at J, with 9 bases in the middle. CDR3 nucleotides: TGTGCCAGCTCACCACTGGGGAGGGATCAGCCCCAGCATTTT. It encodes CASSPLGRDQPQHF.

V gene TRBV7-9 combines with J gene TRBJ2-1, with a tentative D call TRBD2 (6 bases). The CDR3 covers 16 residues. The germline gives CDR1 SEHNR, CDR2 FQNEAQ (reference sequence). V lost 0 bases to trimming and J lost 5 bases, with 14 bases between them. The CDR3 bases are TGTGCCAGCAGCTTAGCGTGGAGGGGAAGGAACAATGAGCAGTTCTTC. Translating it yields CASSLAWRGRNNEQFF.

This clone was counted only a few times. This chain's CDR3 is CATSRDRITQYF. Written as DNA, the CDR3 is TGTGCCACCAGCAGAGACAGGATAACGCAGTATTTT. V and J are TRBV15 and TRBJ2-3; unclear D gene. The V end was cut by 0 bases, the J end by 9 bases, with 7 bases between. Germline CDR1 is LNHNV and CDR2 is YYDKDF (reference sequence). The CDR3 consists of 12 residues.

V gene TRBV19 combines with J gene TRBJ1-1, with D tentatively TRBD1 (6 bases). CDR1 LNHDA and CDR2 SQIVND come from the germline V gene (reference sequence). The CDR3 consists of 14 residues. The CDR3 loop is CASSGVSRTGEAFF. The CDR3 nucleotides are TGTGCGAGTTCAGGGGTATCGCGAACAGGTGAAGCTTTCTTT. Filled out from reference TRBV19 and TRBJ1-1, the complete variable domain reads DGGITQSPKYLFRKEGQNVTLSCEQNLNHDAMYWYRQDPGQGLRLIYYSQIVNDFQKGDIAEGYSVSREKKESFPLTVTSAQKNPTAFYLCASSGVSRTGEAFFGQGTRLTVV.

The DNA of the CDR3 is TGTGCCAGCAGTCGATCCGGGACTAGTATAACCGAGCAGTACTTC. It specifies CASSRSGTSITEQYF. This chain connects TRBV6-5 to TRBJ2-7; 8 bases fit TRBD2. J was trimmed by 6 bases and V by 5 bases; bases with no gene match: 12. The CDR3 spans 15 residues. Germline CDR1 MNHEY, CDR2 SVGAGI.

The chain joins TRBV5-1 to TRBJ2-7; 7 bases map to TRBD2. V shed 0 bases, J shed 5 bases, and the junction held 8 bases outside the gene matches. Looked up from germline, CDR1 is SGHRS and CDR2 is YFSETQ. This CDR3 contains 15 residues. The CDR3 nucleotides are TGCGCCAGCAGCTTGGATGGTAGCGGGCAGAACGAGCAGTACTTC. Its translation is CASSLDGSGQNEQYF.

The chain joins TRBV4-3 to TRBJ2-3; tentative D call: TRBD2 (6 bases). Trimming took off 0 bases at V and 1 base at J, with 11 bases between the two ends. In germline, CDR1 is LGHNA, CDR2 YSLEER. The CDR3 sequence is 16 residues long. The CDR3 loop is CASSQDSGGGTDTQYF. The DNA of the CDR3 is TGCGCCAGCAGCCAAGATTCCGGCGGGGGCACAGATACGCAGTATTTT.

This sequence joins TRBV6-5 and TRBJ2-7, with TRBD1 matching over 8 bases. CDR3 length: 14 amino acids. CDR1 is MNHEY and CDR2 is SVGAGI in the germline V gene. V lost 4 bases to trimming and J lost 2 bases; unmatched junction nucleotides: 4. The DNA for the CDR3 is TGTGCCAGCAGTTTCTCACAGGGGGCCTACGAGCAGTACTTC. Amino acids: CASSFSQGAYEQYF.

V usage is TRBV27 and J usage is TRBJ1-2, with unresolved D. The germline gives CDR1 MNHEY, CDR2 SMNVEV (reference sequence). The CDR3 has 14 residues. V lost 5 bases, J lost 2 bases, and 12 bases lay in between. Here the CDR3 DNA reads TGTGCCAGCAGTCCGTCCGACACCAACTATGGCTACACCTTC. Translating it yields CASSPSDTNYGYTF.

The rearrangement uses TRBV2 and TRBJ1-2; 11 bases line up with TRBD1. With V trimmed by 7 bases and J by 8 bases, 6 bases remained unmatched. Germline CDR1 SNHLY, CDR2 FYNNEI. This CDR3 region has 13 residues. CDR3 in DNA: TGTGCCAGCATTCGGACAGGGGGCGCGGGCTACACCTTC. It yields the protein CASIRTGGAGYTF.

The table lists this clone with a few counts. The DNA for the CDR3 is TGTGCCAGCACCCGGGGGTCTAGCAGCCAAGAGACCCAGTACTTC. This sequence encodes CASTRGSSSQETQYF. The gene calls are TRBV28 and TRBJ2-5, with D possibly TRBD2 on 6 matching bases. V was trimmed by 7 bases and J by 1 base, leaving 16 bases between them. Per the germline V gene, CDR1 is MDHEN and CDR2 is SYDVKM. There are 15 residues in the CDR3.

Remarks on this clone: Other DNA variants within this sample encode the same CDR3. The chain combines TRBV20-1 with TRBJ2-7; D not certain. Germline V lookup: CDR1 DFQATT, CDR2 SNEGSKA (reference sequence). The ends were cut back, 3 bases at V and 4 bases at J, with 7 bases in the middle. The CDR3 runs 11 residues. The CDR3 sequence is CSASPRYEQYF. The CDR3 nucleotides read TGCAGTGCTAGCCCTCGGTACGAGCAGTACTTC.

The chain links TRBV27 to TRBJ1-2, with 11 nucleotides matching TRBD1. The junction had 10 bases not matched to a gene; V was cut back by 2 bases and J by 5 bases. CDR3 length: 17 residues. The germline CDR1 and CDR2 sequences are MNHEY and SMNVEV (reference sequence). DNA for the CDR3: TGTGCCAGCAGTTTAAACCCTTTGGACAGGGGGCTGTATGGCTACACCTTC. This gives the protein CASSLNPLDRGLYGYTF.

The rearrangement links TRBV7-8 to TRBJ1-5; 11 bases are a match to TRBD1. The V segment lost 5 bases and the J segment 6 bases; nucleotides outside the gene matches: 9. The CDR3 is 16 residues long. CDR1 and CDR2 (germline): SGHVS, FQNEAQ. Here the CDR3 reads CASSDRWTGGIQPQHF. DNA of the CDR3: TGTGCCAGCAGCGACCGCTGGACAGGGGGCATTCAGCCCCAGCATTTT.

As DNA, the CDR3 is TGCGCCAGCAGTCAATCCCGGAGACAGATGAACACTGAAGCTTTCTTT. The encoded protein is CASSQSRRQMNTEAFF. The chain recombines TRBV23-1 with TRBJ1-1, with D tentatively TRBD1 (5 bases). TRBV23-1 qualifies as an ORF whose function is uncertain. Trimming took 0 bases from V and 0 from J, leaving 11 bases between them. CDR3 length: 16 amino acids.

J is TRBJ1-3 and V is TRBV6-1; the match to TRBD1 covers 8 bases. This CDR3 contains 16 residues. The junction had 6 bases not matched to a gene; V was cut back by 3 bases and J by 2 bases. CDR1 MNHNS and CDR2 SASEGT come from the germline V gene. CDR3 DNA sequence: TGTGCCAGCAGTGATCGGACAGGGATTACTGGAAACACCATATATTTT. As protein: CASSDRTGITGNTIYF.

The chain employs TRBV5-6 and TRBJ1-3, with D tentatively TRBD1 (5 bases). Looked up from germline, CDR1 is SGHDT and CDR2 is YYEEEE. Trimming left V 4 bases short and J 0 bases short, with 8 bases between. The CDR3 has 14 residues. CDR3 sequence: CASSTTVSGNTIYF. The CDR3 DNA is TGTGCCAGCAGCACGACAGTCTCTGGAAACACCATATATTTT.

This rearrangement joins TRBV9 to TRBJ1-2; D uncertain. V lost 4 bases and J lost 4, with 20 bases in between. Germline V gene lookup returns CDR1 SGDLS and CDR2 YYNGEE. CDR3 size: 16 residues. In nucleotides, the CDR3 is TGTGCCAGCAGCACCTCCCAGGAGGGTCGGGGCTATGGCTACACCTTC. Translated: CASSTSQEGRGYGYTF. The full variable domain, completed using reference TRBV9 and TRBJ1-2, is DSGVTQTPKHLITATGQRVTLRCSPRSGDLSVYWYQQSLDQGLQFLIQYYNGEERAKGNILERFSAQQFPDLHSELNLSSLELGDSALYFCASSTSQEGRGYGYTFGSGTRLTVV.

The chain has TRBV6-4 and TRBJ2-3; 7 bases agree with TRBD1. V shed 2 bases, J shed 3 bases, and the junction held 2 bases outside the gene matches. The CDR3 consists of 14 residues. The germline V gene encodes CDR1 MRHNA and CDR2 SNTAGT. CDR3 DNA sequence: TGTGCCAGCAGTGACACAGGGGTGACAGATACGCAGTATTTT. Translation gives CASSDTGVTDTQYF.

The V call is TRBV7-9, the J call TRBJ1-2; no clear D. Trimming took off 4 bases at V and 3 bases at J, with 12 bases between the two ends. The germline gives CDR1 SEHNR, CDR2 FQNEAQ (reference sequence). CDR3 size: 14 residues. CDR3 residues: CASSSPNRDYGYTF. Here the CDR3 DNA reads TGTGCCAGCAGCTCGCCTAACCGGGACTATGGCTACACCTTC.

In this sample, this clone turned up a few times. The chain has TRBV9 and TRBJ2-1; no firm D call. This CDR3 comprises 13 residues. The germline V gene has CDR1 SGDLS and CDR2 YYNGEE. Between the trimmed V and J ends, which lost 0 bases and 2 bases, there was a span of 3 bases. DNA for the CDR3: TGTGCCAGCAGCGTAGGAGCCTACAATGAGCAGTTCTTC. Its translation is CASSVGAYNEQFF.

The chain has TRBV28 and TRBJ2-5; D remains ambiguous. The DNA end favors TRBJ2-7, so the J call may be wrong. This CDR3 is 12 amino acids long. CDR1 and CDR2 (germline): MDHEN, SYDVKM. The CDR3 sequence: CASSSLTYEQYF. The CDR3 DNA follows: TGTGCCAGCAGTTCACTCACCTACGAGCAGTACTTC.

The V and J genes are TRBV4-3 and TRBJ2-7, with D perhaps TRBD2 (5 bases). CDR1 is LGHNA, CDR2 YSLEER, per germline. V lost 0 bases to trimming and J lost 3 bases, with 15 bases between them. The length of the CDR3 is 16 residues. This chain's CDR3 is CASSQDPRVEGYEQYF. The CDR3 nucleotides read TGCGCCAGCAGCCAAGATCCGAGGGTTGAAGGCTACGAGCAGTACTTC.

The chain uses TRBV4-1 and TRBJ1-6; no clear D. There are 16 residues in the CDR3. V lost 1 base, J lost 2 bases, and 9 bases lay in between. Germline assignment: CDR1 MGHRA and CDR2 YSYEKL. For the CDR3, the DNA is TGCGCCAGCAGCCAAGGGGAGGAGGCCTATAATTCACCCCTCCACTTT. It is translated as CASSQGEEAYNSPLHF.

The genes are TRBV7-3 and TRBJ2-2; D not resolved. This CDR3 is 14 amino acids long. Trimming pared 5 bases from V and 3 bases from J, leaving 10 bases between. Germline assignment: CDR1 SGHTA and CDR2 FQGTGA. Here the CDR3 reads CASSTAGDTGELFF. CDR3 in DNA: TGTGCCAGCAGCACGGCCGGAGACACCGGGGAGCTGTTTTTT.